This is a list of T cell receptor beta chains from one sample in a study of memory CD4+ T cells and cytomegalovirus serostatus. Clones were read by immunoSEQ multiplex PCR, and TCRdb kept only the in-frame ones, dropping some. The table includes over 65,000 clones, just under 80% detected once. Material: memory CD4+ T cells from blood. The receptors here all came from an adult in good health and CMV-seropositive. Both conserved end residues are trimmed from each CDR3.

j_call,cdr3_length,v_call,cdr3_aa
TRBJ2-2,12,TRBV9,ASSASDPTGELF
TRBJ1-3,13,TRBV6-5,ASSRQGHSGNTIY
TRBJ2-7,14,TRBV15,ATSRVRSGDGYEQY
TRBJ1-1,12,TRBV2,ASRHRGTSTEAF
TRBJ1-5,10,TRBV6-1,ASSGGLRPQH
TRBJ1-2,9,TRBV12-5,ASGLGRGYT
TRBJ1-5,11,TRBV6-1,AVGQGGEQPQH
TRBJ2-3,20,TRBV9,ASSEKNPGLAGGPLPTDTQY
TRBJ1-4,12,TRBV6-1,ASRNRATNEKLF
TRBJ1-4,13,TRBV5-1,ASSPEWGTNEKLF
TRBJ1-1,11,TRBV5-1,ASRPAPNTEAF
TRBJ2-3,12,TRBV10-1,ASSDNLAGDTQY
TRBJ1-6,13,TRBV2,ASIRDGQGGSPLH
TRBJ1-4,9,TRBV20-1,SARRTRKLF
TRBJ1-5,11,TRBV19,ASSQGGDQPQH
TRBJ2-3,17,TRBV18,ASSPPLGEIGSSTDTQY
TRBJ2-1,12,TRBV18,ASSPSVSRNEQF
TRBJ1-1,12,TRBV28,ASSLRRLNTEAF
TRBJ1-2,14,TRBV5-6,ASSSGTGIGLDGYT
TRBJ1-5,13,TRBV4-1,ASSQDGQGGQPQH
TRBJ1-1,13,TRBV18,ASSPRGGTNTEAF
TRBJ1-3,11,TRBV18,ASSLNTGNTIY
TRBJ2-2,13,TRBV15,ATSIRGVNTGELF
TRBJ1-1,11,TRBV11-3,ASSLEERREAF
TRBJ2-2,12,TRBV7-2,ASSLASYTGELF
TRBJ2-5,13,TRBV7-9,ASSLGGGPGETQY
TRBJ2-3,13,TRBV28,ASNSLAGGSDTQY
TRBJ2-3,12,TRBV30,AWGGRYSTDTQY
TRBJ1-6,12,TRBV6-4,ASSDTQGSTNLH
TRBJ1-3,12,TRBV6-5,ASRLRLSGNTIY
TRBJ2-7,11,TRBV6-5,ASTKAGIYEQY
TRBJ2-4,12,TRBV27,ASSRGGPGNIQY
TRBJ1-1,13,TRBV5-1,ASSSETGGTSEAF
TRBJ1-3,14,TRBV30,AWSRTGRSSGNTIY
TRBJ2-5,11,TRBV29-1,SVHRGYQETQY
TRBJ1-1,14,TRBV2,ASGSTYRGGNTEAF
TRBJ2-1,15,TRBV5-6,ASRTLTGGNGYNEQF
TRBJ1-2,11,TRBV7-9,ASSPESLYGYT
TRBJ1-1,12,TRBV6-1,ASTPNMGGTEAF
TRBJ2-7,11,TRBV11-2,ASSLGWHNEQY
TRBJ2-3,12,TRBV9,ASSVGQITDTQY
TRBJ2-7,12,TRBV5-1,ASSLAREGAEQY
TRBJ1-2,13,TRBV18,ASSPRAERNYGYT
TRBJ2-7,13,TRBV27,ASSSASGAYYEQY
TRBJ2-5,12,TRBV7-9,ASSRDRVEETQY
TRBJ1-3,12,TRBV6-6,ASGRASAGNTIY